This T cell receptor beta chain was obtained from a study of blood T cell repertoires in COVID-19 (dated by TCRdb to the early 2020s). Regarding the study in general: The collaborator samples originated in the United States, Italy and Spain and spanned the acute and convalescent phases of COVID-19. Nearly every sample came with metadata listing a de-identified subject ID, COVID-19 status, age in years and sex. The prospective study material was composed of cDNA or gDNA derived from T cells, B-cell-depleted T cells, or PBMCs. Where available, HLA class I and class II types were taken from metadata supplied by the sample provider and were not determined by assay-based typing. The samples were drawn from two sources: the first 160 participants of the ongoing ImmuneRACE study, and 1,200 or so subjects contributed by 6 global collaborators. Deeply sampled blood TCRbeta repertoires from subjects exposed to, actively infected with, or recovered from COVID-19 were included in the dataset. The repertoires were made available in a free public database intended to serve as a resource for research on the immune response to SARS-CoV-2.

Details on this clone: What antigen it recognizes has not been identified. Base qualities are not provided; no much larger clone lies one nucleotide away.

Inclusive of the bounding cysteine and phenylalanine, the CDR3 is 17 residues long. CDR3 DNA is the only sequence kept; it has 51 bases, read in frame from the first base. Trimming costs V 5 bases and J 4 bases, and their ends lie 21 bases apart. Per the germline V gene, SNHLY is the CDR1 and FYNNEI is the CDR2. The paper's findings and limits, for the study overall: The quantity of clinical and demographic metadata differed by source and by participant and was supplied without curation.

At one collaborating source in Seattle, patients were enrolled during active infection and were followed longitudinally through the course of disease. Collaborating institutions collected whole blood in K2EDTA tubes following their own protocols. For TCRbeta analysis, collaborators shipped samples in one of three forms: frozen whole blood, isolated PBMCs, or DNA extracted from either of those sample types. The immunoSEQ Assay, a bias-controlled multiplex PCR, was used to amplify TCRbeta CDR3 regions from genomic DNA. The authors' analysis ran thus. The number of nucleated cells in each sample was estimated by amplification of reference gene primers within the assay. To quantify the absolute abundance of each unique TCRbeta CDR3 rearrangement, sequence reads were collapsed and filtered. For each sample, productive Simpson clonality was calculated by taking the square root of Simpson's diversity index across productive rearrangements. Entries here come from immuneACCESS through TCRdb and include only in-frame sequences with V and J called. Some clones fail to appear in such tables; in the studies checked, an unresolved V gene covers under half of the shortfall, and the cause of the remainder is unknown. That table is the source of V, J and clone size, and D and trimming were worked out from the DNA. The sample profile shows approximately 200,000 clones; 85% to 90% of them were found once. Together, the top ten hold less than 3.5% of the sample.

The clonotype originates from a man aged 30 to 39 with COVID-19, enrolled during active disease. Recombination joined TRBV2 with TRBJ1-3; the D gene is perhaps TRBD1, on 6 matching bases. The specimen was peripheral blood. The DNA reads TGTGCCAGCAGTCCCTTTTTACGACAGGACTTGGGAAACACCATATATTTT. Its protein is CASSPFLRQDLGNTIYF.